This TCR beta chain derives from a study of cytomegalovirus exposure and HLA in healthy donors. PCR amplification relied on 60 Vbeta primers (plus 13 Jbeta primers). Assay: immunoSEQ multiplex PCR; the TCRdb copy retains only in-frame clones and omits some. This table holds 75,000 to 95,000 clones, roughly 80% found once. Study-level results: Later, an analysis found that common viral pathogens appeared to be linked with several of the most significant clusters. Some TCR beta chains (more than 150 of them) were listed as cytomegalovirus-associated. In presence/absence analyses, roughly uniform sequencing depth across donors was assumed.

As concerns this clone: The target antigen is unknown.

This CDR3 has 14 residues. V was pared by 5 bases and J by 3 bases, with 5 bases of the junction left unmatched. Germline V gene lookup returns CDR1 GTSNPN and CDR2 SVGIG (reference sequence). The chain couples TRBV30 to TRBJ1-2; 11 nucleotides agree with TRBD1. The receptor was derived from a human donor in good health. Sequenced sample: PBMCs. CDR3 region: CAWARDRGDYGYTF. The DNA of the CDR3 is TGTGCCTGGGCCCGGGACAGGGGGGACTATGGCTACACCTTC.